Reported below is one T cell receptor beta chain. Its antigen remains unknown. The iRepertoire nested amplicon-rescue multiplex PCR amplified TCR alpha and beta CDR3s from RNA. One-step reverse transcription and amplification started from approximately 100-400 ng of tissue mRNA or PBMC total RNA. TCRdb called the multiplex PCR reads again in MiXCR, with one record for every CDR3 protein. This sample carries about 130,000 distinct CDR3 sequences, 20% to 25% of them seen once, and the ten largest clones take about 30%. The record originates from a study of glioma-infiltrating T cells. The study, taken as a whole, reports: Tissue-blood divergence was below expectation in non-neoplastic patients, above in gliomas. Only very few CDR3 sequences appeared in both tissue and blood.

The CDR3 spans 12 residues. Germline V gene lookup returns CDR1 LGHDT and CDR2 YNNKEL (reference sequence). Trimming left V 1 base short and J 7 bases short, with 5 bases between. The sequencing sample was made of glioma tissue, nonneoplastic brain tissue, or PBMCs (not recorded which). The TCR was taken from a human donor with low-grade glioma or glioblastoma, undergoing nonglioma brain surgery, or in good health (not recorded which). The genes are TRBV3-1 and TRBJ1-5, with D unresolved. This CDR3 is CASSQGRQPQHF. In nucleotides, the CDR3 is TGTGCCAGCAGCCAAGGCCGGCAGCCCCAGCATTTT.